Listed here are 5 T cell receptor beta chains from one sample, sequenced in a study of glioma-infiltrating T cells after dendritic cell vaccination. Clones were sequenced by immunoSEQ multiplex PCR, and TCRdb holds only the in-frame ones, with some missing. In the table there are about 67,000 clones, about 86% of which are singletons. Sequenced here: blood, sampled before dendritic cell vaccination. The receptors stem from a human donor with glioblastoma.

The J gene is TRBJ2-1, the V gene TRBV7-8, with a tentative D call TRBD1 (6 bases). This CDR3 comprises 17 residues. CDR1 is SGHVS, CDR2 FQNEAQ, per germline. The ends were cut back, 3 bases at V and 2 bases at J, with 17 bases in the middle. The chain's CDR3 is CASSFPGTTIPYNEQFF. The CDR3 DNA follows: TGTGCCAGCAGCTTTCCCGGGACAACTATACCCTACAATGAGCAGTTCTTC.

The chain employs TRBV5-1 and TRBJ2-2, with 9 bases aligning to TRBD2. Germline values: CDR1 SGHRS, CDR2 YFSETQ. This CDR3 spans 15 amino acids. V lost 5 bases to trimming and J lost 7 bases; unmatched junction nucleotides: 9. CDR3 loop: CASRSGGGASGELFF. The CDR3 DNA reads TGCGCCAGCAGGTCCGGCGGGGGGGCCAGCGGGGAGCTGTTTTTT.

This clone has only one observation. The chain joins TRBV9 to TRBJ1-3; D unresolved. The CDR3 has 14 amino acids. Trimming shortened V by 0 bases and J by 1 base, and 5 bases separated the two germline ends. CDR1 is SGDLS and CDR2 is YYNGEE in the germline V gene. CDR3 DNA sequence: TGTGCCAGCAGCGTAGTGGAGTCTGGAAACACCATATATTTT. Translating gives CASSVVESGNTIYF.

CDR3 residues: CASRGRGDEAFF. Written as DNA, the CDR3 is TGTGCCAGTAGAGGACGGGGGGATGAAGCTTTCTTT. The chain has TRBV19 and TRBJ1-1, with a tentative D call TRBD1 (5 bases). Germline CDR1 LNHDA, CDR2 SQIVND (reference sequence). The CDR3 totals 12 residues. Trimming stripped 6 bases from V and 7 bases from J, with 12 bases between.

CDR3 region: CASSIRRQSYEQYF. DNA for the CDR3: TGTGCCAGCAGCATCCGCCGACAAAGTTACGAGCAGTACTTC. The chain couples TRBV7-2 to TRBJ2-7, with D uncertain. The CDR3 sequence is 14 residues long. The germline CDR1 and CDR2 sequences are SGHTA and FQGNSA. Trimming removed 5 bases at V and 4 bases at J, with 15 bases between.